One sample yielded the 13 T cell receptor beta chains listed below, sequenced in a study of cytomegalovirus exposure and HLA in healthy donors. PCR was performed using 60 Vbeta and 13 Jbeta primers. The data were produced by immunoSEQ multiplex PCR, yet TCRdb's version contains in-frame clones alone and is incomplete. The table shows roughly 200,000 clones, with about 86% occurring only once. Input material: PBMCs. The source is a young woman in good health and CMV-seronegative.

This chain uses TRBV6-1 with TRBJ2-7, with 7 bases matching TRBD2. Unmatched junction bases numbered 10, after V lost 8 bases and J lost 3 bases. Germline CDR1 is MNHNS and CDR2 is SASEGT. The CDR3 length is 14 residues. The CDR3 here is CASGWGGTDYEQYF. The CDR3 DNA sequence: TGTGCCAGCGGCTGGGGGGGAACAGACTACGAGCAGTACTTC.

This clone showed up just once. Written as DNA, the CDR3 is TGTGCCAGCAGTTTAAGGTCCCAGGGTACCGGGGAGCTGTTTTTT. This codes for CASSLRSQGTGELFF. The rearrangement joins TRBV27 to TRBJ2-2, with TRBD1 as a possible D gene (5 bases). This CDR3 region has 15 residues. From germline, CDR1 is MNHEY and CDR2 SMNVEV (reference sequence). V lost 2 bases to trimming and J lost 5 bases, with 12 bases between them.

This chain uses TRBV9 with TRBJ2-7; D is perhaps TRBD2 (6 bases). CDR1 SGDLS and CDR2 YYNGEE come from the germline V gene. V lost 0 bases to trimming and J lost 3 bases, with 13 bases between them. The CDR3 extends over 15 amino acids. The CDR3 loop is CASSVAPGASYEQYF. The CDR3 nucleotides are TGTGCCAGCAGCGTAGCGCCGGGAGCCAGCTACGAGCAGTACTTC.

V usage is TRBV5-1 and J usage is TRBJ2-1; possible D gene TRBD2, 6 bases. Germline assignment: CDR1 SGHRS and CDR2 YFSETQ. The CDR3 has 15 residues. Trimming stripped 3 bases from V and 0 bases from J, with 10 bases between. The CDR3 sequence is CASSYRDFSYNEQFF. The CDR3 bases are TGCGCCAGCAGCTATCGGGACTTCTCCTACAATGAGCAGTTCTTC.

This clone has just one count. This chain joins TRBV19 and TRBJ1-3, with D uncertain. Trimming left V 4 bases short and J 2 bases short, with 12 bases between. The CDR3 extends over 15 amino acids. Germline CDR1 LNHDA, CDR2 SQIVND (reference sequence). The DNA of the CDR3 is TGTGCCAGTAGTACCACAGTTGAAGCTGGAAACACCATATATTTT. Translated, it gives CASSTTVEAGNTIYF.

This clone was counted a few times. The CDR3 here is CASRGAPTYEQYF. Written as DNA, the CDR3 is TGTGCCAGCAGAGGAGCGCCGACCTACGAGCAGTACTTC. This rearrangement joins TRBV28 to TRBJ2-7; D not certain. CDR1 is MDHEN and CDR2 is SYDVKM in the germline V gene. The CDR3 has 13 amino acids. Trimming took off 6 bases at V and 2 bases at J, with 11 bases between the two ends.

This CDR3 reads CASSSELAAAQYF. The CDR3 DNA reads TGTGCCAGCAGCTCCGAACTAGCCGCGGCGCAGTATTTT. V and J are TRBV7-6 and TRBJ2-3, with D possibly TRBD2 on 6 matching bases. The V end was cut by 4 bases, the J end by 10 bases, with 15 bases between. In germline, CDR1 is SGHVS, CDR2 FNYEAQ. There are 13 residues in the CDR3.

The DNA for the CDR3 is TGTGCCAGCTCACCGGCAGTTAGGACAGGGGGCTACGAGCAGTACTTC. Translating gives CASSPAVRTGGYEQYF. The genes are TRBV18 and TRBJ2-7; 10 bases are shared with TRBD1. The CDR3 has 16 amino acids. The V gene's germline CDR1 is KGHSH and CDR2 LQKENI. Trimming took 3 bases from V and 3 from J; bases not matched to a gene: 8.

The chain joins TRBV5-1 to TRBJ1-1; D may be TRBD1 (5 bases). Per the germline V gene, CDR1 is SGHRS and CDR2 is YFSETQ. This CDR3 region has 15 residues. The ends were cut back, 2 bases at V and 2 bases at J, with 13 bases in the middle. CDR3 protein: CASSFLGGGNTEAFF. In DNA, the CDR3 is TGCGCCAGCAGCTTTCTGGGGGGGGGTAACACTGAAGCTTTCTTT.

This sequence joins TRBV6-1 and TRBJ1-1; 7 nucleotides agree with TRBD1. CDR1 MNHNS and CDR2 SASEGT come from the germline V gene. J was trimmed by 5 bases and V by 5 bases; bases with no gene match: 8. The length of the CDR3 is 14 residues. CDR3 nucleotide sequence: TGTGCCAGCAGTCCAGACAGGGTGATTACTGAAGCTTTCTTT. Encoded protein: CASSPDRVITEAFF.

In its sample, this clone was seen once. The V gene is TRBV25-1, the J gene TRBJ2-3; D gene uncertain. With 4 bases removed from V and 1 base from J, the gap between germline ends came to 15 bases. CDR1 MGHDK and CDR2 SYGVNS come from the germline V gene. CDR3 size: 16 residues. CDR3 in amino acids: CASSVFIGEGTDTQYF. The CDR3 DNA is TGTGCCAGCAGTGTTTTTATAGGAGAGGGCACAGATACGCAGTATTTT.

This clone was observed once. CDR3 nucleotide sequence: TGCGCCAGCAGCGTAAGGACTAGCAAAGAGACCCAGTACTTC. Amino acid sequence: CASSVRTSKETQYF. This sequence joins TRBV5-1 and TRBJ2-5; TRBD2 agrees at 8 bases. The length of the CDR3 is 14 residues. Germline CDR1 reads SGHRS; CDR2 reads YFSETQ. The trim removed 4 bases at V and 3 bases at J, leaving 5 bases unmatched.

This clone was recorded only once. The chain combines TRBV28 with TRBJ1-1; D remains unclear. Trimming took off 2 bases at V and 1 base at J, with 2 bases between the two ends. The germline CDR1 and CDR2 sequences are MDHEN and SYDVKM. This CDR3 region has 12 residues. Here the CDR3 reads CASSLQNTEAFF. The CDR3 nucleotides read TGTGCCAGCAGTTTACAGAACACTGAAGCTTTCTTT.